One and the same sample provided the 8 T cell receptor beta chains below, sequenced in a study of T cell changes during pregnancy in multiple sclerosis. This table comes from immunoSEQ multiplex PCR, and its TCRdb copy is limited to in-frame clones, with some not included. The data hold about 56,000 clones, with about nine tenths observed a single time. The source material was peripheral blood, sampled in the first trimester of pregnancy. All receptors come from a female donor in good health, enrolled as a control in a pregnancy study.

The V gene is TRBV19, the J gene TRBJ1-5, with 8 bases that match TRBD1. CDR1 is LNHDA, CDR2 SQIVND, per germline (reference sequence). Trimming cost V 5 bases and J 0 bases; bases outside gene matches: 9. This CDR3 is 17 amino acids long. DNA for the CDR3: TGTGCCAGTAGTTACCGGGACAGGCGTTATAGCAATCAGCCCCAGCATTTT. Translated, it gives CASSYRDRRYSNQPQHF.

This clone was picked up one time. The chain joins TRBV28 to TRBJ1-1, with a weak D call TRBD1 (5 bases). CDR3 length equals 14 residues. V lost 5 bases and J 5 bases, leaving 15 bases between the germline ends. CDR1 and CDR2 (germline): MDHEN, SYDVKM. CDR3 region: CASSPSLTATEAFF. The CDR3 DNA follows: TGTGCCAGCAGTCCCTCCCTGACAGCAACTGAAGCTTTCTTT.

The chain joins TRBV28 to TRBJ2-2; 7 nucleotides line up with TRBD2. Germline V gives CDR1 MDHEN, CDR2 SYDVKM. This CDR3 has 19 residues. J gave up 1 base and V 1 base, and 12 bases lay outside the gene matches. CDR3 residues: CASSLLGGSPDRNTGELFF. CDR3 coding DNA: TGTGCCAGCAGTTTATTAGGCGGGAGTCCCGATCGGAACACCGGGGAGCTGTTTTTT.

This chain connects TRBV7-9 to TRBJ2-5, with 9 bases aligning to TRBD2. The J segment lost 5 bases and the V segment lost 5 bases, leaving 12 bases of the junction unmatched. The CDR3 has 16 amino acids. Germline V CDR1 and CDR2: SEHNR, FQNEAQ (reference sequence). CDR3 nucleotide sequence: TGTGCCAGCAGCCGCCGGCGGGGGGGGCCGCGGGAGACCCAGTACTTC. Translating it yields CASSRRRGGPRETQYF.

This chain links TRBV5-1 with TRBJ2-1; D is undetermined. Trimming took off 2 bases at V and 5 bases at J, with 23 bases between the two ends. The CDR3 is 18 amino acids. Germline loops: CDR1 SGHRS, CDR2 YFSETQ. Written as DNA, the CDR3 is TGCGCCAGCAGCTTACGTATTGAACCTTTTAAACCAGACAATGAGCAGTTCTTC. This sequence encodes CASSLRIEPFKPDNEQFF.

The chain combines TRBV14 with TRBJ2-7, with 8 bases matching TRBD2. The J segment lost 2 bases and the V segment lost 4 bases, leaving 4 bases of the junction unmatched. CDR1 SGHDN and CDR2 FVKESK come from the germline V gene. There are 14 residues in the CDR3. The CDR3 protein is CASSPTGGPYEQYF. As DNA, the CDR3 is TGTGCCAGCAGCCCGACGGGGGGGCCCTACGAGCAGTACTTC.

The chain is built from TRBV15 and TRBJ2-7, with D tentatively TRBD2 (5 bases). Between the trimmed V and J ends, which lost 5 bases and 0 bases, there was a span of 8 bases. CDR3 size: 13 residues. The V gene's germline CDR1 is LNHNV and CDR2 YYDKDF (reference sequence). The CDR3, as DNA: TGTGCCACCAGCGAGGGTAGCTCCTACGAGCAGTACTTC. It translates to CATSEGSSYEQYF.

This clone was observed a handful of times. The CDR3 loop reads CASRRRDSNTEAFF. CDR3 nucleotides: TGTGCCAGCAGACGCAGGGATTCGAACACTGAAGCTTTCTTT. J is TRBJ1-1 and V is TRBV5-5, with D perhaps TRBD1 (5 bases). The germline V gene has CDR1 SGHKS and CDR2 YYEKEE (reference sequence). The V and J ends lost 5 bases and 1 base respectively, with 12 bases between them. The CDR3 consists of 14 residues.